A single sample is the source of the 19 T cell receptor beta chains below, sequenced in a study of PD-1 blockade in classical Hodgkin lymphoma. Profiled with immunoSEQ multiplex PCR; TCRdb holds only in-frame clones, not every one. The table lists roughly 50,000 clones, around 89% of them singletons. The time point here: cycle 4 day 1 (C4D1), after about 6 weeks of nivolumab. Each patient's relapse followed autologous stem cell transplantation, and brentuximab vedotin exposure varied. The sequenced sample was peripheral blood mononuclear cells (PBMCs), obtained before the fourth cycle of nivolumab. The receptors come from a human donor with classical Hodgkin lymphoma.

In this sample, this clone turned up once. This rearrangement joins TRBV15 to TRBJ1-5, with TRBD1 as a possible D gene (5 bases). V was pared by 3 bases and J by 1 base, with 25 bases between. The CDR3 covers 20 residues. Germline V lookup: CDR1 LNHNV, CDR2 YYDKDF (reference sequence). The CDR3 DNA follows: TGTGCCACCAGCAGCCCCCGGGGACGGACCGAACAAGTGAGCAATCAGCCCCAGCATTTT. Translation: CATSSPRGRTEQVSNQPQHF.

The V call is TRBV20-1, the J call TRBJ2-7; no clear D gene. The CDR3 is made up of 11 amino acids. The ends were cut back, 0 bases at V and 6 bases at J, with 6 bases in the middle. Germline assignment: CDR1 DFQATT and CDR2 SNEGSKA (reference sequence). In DNA form, the CDR3 reads TGCAGTGCTAGAGATCTTCGCGAGCAGTACTTC. Its protein product is CSARDLREQYF.

The chain joins TRBV5-1 to TRBJ1-4; D gene ambiguous. Germline V gives CDR1 SGHRS, CDR2 YFSETQ. This CDR3 contains 15 residues. The V gene lost 0 bases and the J gene lost 8 bases, with 14 bases spanning the gap. CDR3 sequence (DNA): TGCGCCAGCAGCTTGGCCAAGATGTCAGACGAAAAACTGTTTTTT. As protein: CASSLAKMSDEKLFF.

The V call is TRBV11-2, the J call TRBJ2-7, with TRBD2 matching over 8 bases. V dropped 6 bases and J dropped 0; count of bases not matched to a gene: 7. CDR1 and CDR2 from the germline V gene are SGHAT and FQNNGV. The CDR3 has 15 amino acids. CDR3 sequence (DNA): TGTGCCAGCAGGCACGCGGGAGGACGCTCCTACGAGCAGTACTTC. It specifies CASRHAGGRSYEQYF.

The rearrangement uses TRBV5-4 and TRBJ2-2, with D possibly matching TRBD2 (6 bases). CDR1 SGHNT and CDR2 YYREEE come from the germline V gene (reference sequence). The CDR3 loop spans 15 amino acids. V dropped 0 bases and J dropped 3 bases, with 9 bases sitting between them. CDR3 nucleotides: TGTGCCAGCAGCTTGGCGGGACTTTACACCGGGGAGCTGTTTTTT. This sequence encodes CASSLAGLYTGELFF.

V gene TRBV28 combines with J gene TRBJ1-3; tentative D call: TRBD1 (6 bases). Germline lookup yields CDR1 MDHEN and CDR2 SYDVKM. The CDR3 is made up of 14 amino acids. V lost 8 bases and J 4 bases, leaving 15 bases between the germline ends. In nucleotides, the CDR3 is TGTGCCAGCCGGGGGCAGGGATCAGGAAACACCATATATTTT. Protein sequence: CASRGQGSGNTIYF.

The CDR3 bases are TGTGCCATCAGTGATAGAGGGAGCGGGAGGGCCCAGCCGCAGTATTTT. Protein sequence: CAISDRGSGRAQPQYF. The chain couples TRBV10-3 to TRBJ2-3, with 10 bases matching TRBD2. Germline CDR1 reads ENHRY; CDR2 reads SYGVKD. This CDR3 region has 16 residues. V gave up 3 bases and J gave up 10 bases; unmatched junction bases: 13.

The chain carries TRBV2 and TRBJ1-1, with 11 bases fitting TRBD1. The CDR3 is 13 amino acids. Germline V gives CDR1 SNHLY, CDR2 FYNNEI. The trim removed 6 bases at V and 5 bases at J, leaving 2 bases unmatched. CDR3 coding DNA: TGTGCCAGCAGCGGACAGGGGGCAACTGAAGCTTTCTTT. Its protein is CASSGQGATEAFF.

V gene TRBV11-3 combines with J gene TRBJ2-7; TRBD2 matches at 8 bases. V was clipped by 6 bases and J by 2 bases; unmatched bases: 9. CDR3 length equals 15 residues. Germline-derived CDR1 and CDR2 are SGHNT and YENEEA. Here the CDR3 DNA reads TGTGCCAGCAGAACAATGGCGGGAGGAACCTACGAGCAGTACTTC. As protein: CASRTMAGGTYEQYF. The whole variable domain, filled in from reference TRBV11-3 and TRBJ2-7, reads EAGVVQSPRYKIIEKKQPVAFWCNPISGHNTLYWYLQNLGQGPELLIRYENEEAVDDSQLPKDRFSAERLKGVDSTLKIQPAELGDSAVYLCASRTMAGGTYEQYFGPGTRLTVT.

This clone was seen once. V is TRBV6-5 and J is TRBJ2-7; 14 nucleotides align to TRBD2. V dropped 2 bases and J dropped 3; count of bases not matched to a gene: 3. The length of the CDR3 is 16 residues. The germline V gene has CDR1 MNHEY and CDR2 SVGAGI. The CDR3 protein is CASSYPGLAGGYEQYF. The CDR3 nucleotides read TGTGCCAGCAGTTACCCCGGACTAGCGGGAGGCTACGAGCAGTACTTC.

The V call is TRBV9, the J call TRBJ2-1; TRBD2 aligns across 11 bases. V shed 0 bases and J 4 bases; nucleotides not matched to a gene: 9. CDR1 SGDLS and CDR2 YYNGEE come from the germline V gene. This CDR3 spans 18 amino acids. CDR3 loop: CASSVGLAGRSSYNEQFF. Here the CDR3 DNA reads TGTGCCAGCAGCGTAGGACTAGCGGGAAGGTCCTCTTACAATGAGCAGTTCTTC.

This clone was detected once. The gene calls are TRBV11-3 and TRBJ2-3; the D is unclear. The V gene's germline CDR1 is SGHNT and CDR2 YENEEA. This CDR3 is 15 amino acids long. With 5 bases removed from V and 0 bases from J, the gap between germline ends came to 12 bases. CDR3 coding DNA: TGTGCCAGCAGCCTTGAGAAGGCCAGCACAGATACGCAGTATTTT. Its protein product is CASSLEKASTDTQYF. Supplemented by reference TRBV11-3 and TRBJ2-3, the full variable domain reads EAGVVQSPRYKIIEKKQPVAFWCNPISGHNTLYWYLQNLGQGPELLIRYENEEAVDDSQLPKDRFSAERLKGVDSTLKIQPAELGDSAVYLCASSLEKASTDTQYFGPGTRLTVL.

The V and J genes are TRBV6-1 and TRBJ1-1; D remains unclear. Trimming stripped 10 bases from V and 11 bases from J, with 8 bases between. This CDR3 is 8 amino acids long. CDR1 is MNHNS, CDR2 SASEGT, per germline. The CDR3 DNA sequence: TGTGCCATTCATGGGGCTTTCTTT. It translates to CAIHGAFF.

V and J are TRBV30 and TRBJ2-5, with TRBD2 identical over 9 bases. Germline loops: CDR1 GTSNPN, CDR2 SVGIG (reference sequence). This CDR3 is 14 amino acids long. V shed 2 bases, J shed 4 bases, and the junction held 5 bases outside the gene matches. CDR3 in DNA: TGTGCCTGGAGTTGGACTAGCGTCTCAGAGACCCAGTACTTC. Its protein product is CAWSWTSVSETQYF.

CDR3 DNA sequence: TGCGCCAGCAGCTTTGGGAGCGGGACAACGGAGACCCAGTACTTC. This codes for CASSFGSGTTETQYF. V gene TRBV5-1 combines with J gene TRBJ2-5; a possible D gene is TRBD2 (7 bases). The CDR3 is 15 amino acids. Trimming removed 2 bases at V and 5 bases at J, with 16 bases between. The germline V gene has CDR1 SGHRS and CDR2 YFSETQ.

The chain couples TRBV19 to TRBJ2-7; TRBD2 matches 12 bases. Per germline, CDR1 LNHDA and CDR2 SQIVND (reference sequence). The CDR3 runs to 16 residues. Trimming at V came to 4 bases and at J to 2 bases, leaving 6 bases not matched to a gene. The CDR3 loop is CASSTDLAGGTYEQYF. The CDR3 DNA reads as TGTGCCAGTAGTACCGATCTAGCGGGAGGGACCTACGAGCAGTACTTC.

The chain uses TRBV5-1 and TRBJ1-1; 9 bases match TRBD1. V shed 5 bases and J 0 bases; nucleotides not matched to a gene: 5. Looked up from germline, CDR1 is SGHRS and CDR2 is YFSETQ. This CDR3 has 15 residues. The CDR3 sequence is CASRQQGAVNTEAFF. The CDR3 DNA follows: TGCGCCAGCAGGCAACAGGGGGCCGTGAACACTGAAGCTTTCTTT.

This chain uses TRBV5-6 with TRBJ2-2; D possibly corresponds to TRBD2 (6 bases). The CDR3 extends over 15 amino acids. V was trimmed by 5 bases and J by 1 base, leaving 12 bases between them. CDR1 is SGHDT and CDR2 is YYEEEE in the germline V gene. The CDR3: CASSPGLLNTGELFF. DNA of the CDR3: TGTGCCAGCAGTCCGGGACTTCTGAACACCGGGGAGCTGTTTTTT.

The V call is TRBV9, the J call TRBJ1-1; possible D gene TRBD1, 5 bases. CDR1 SGDLS and CDR2 YYNGEE come from the germline V gene. Trimming took 4 bases from V and 0 from J, leaving 22 bases between them. The CDR3 totals 18 residues. The CDR3 loop is CASSPRGGARGMNTEAFF. The CDR3 DNA reads TGTGCCAGCAGCCCCCGGGGGGGTGCTCGGGGCATGAACACTGAAGCTTTCTTT.